The next 21 T cell receptor beta chains were all read from a single sample in a study of blood T cell repertoires in COVID-19 (dated by TCRdb to about 2020). Library prep was done by the immunoSEQ multiplex PCR assay. TCRdb mirrors the immuneACCESS table, restricted to in-frame sequences. Some clones are absent from its copies; in checked studies, under half trace to an unresolved V gene, and the reason for the others is unknown. In this sample the table shows around 170,000 clones, roughly 88% of which occur a single time. The biggest ten clones account for over 7.5% of the sample. The sample comprised PBMCs or T cells enriched from blood (not recorded which). Source of these receptors: a woman under 40 who had recovered from COVID-19.

This clone was observed a few times. The chain recombines TRBV3-1 (or the pseudogene TRBV3-2) with TRBJ1-6; a weak D match, TRBD1 (5 bases). CDR1 is LGHDT, CDR2 YNNKEL, per germline (reference sequence). The CDR3 totals 14 residues. V was clipped by 0 bases and J by 10 bases, with 10 bases between them. The CDR3 sequence is CASSQEGGYSPLHF. Written as DNA, the CDR3 is TGTGCCAGCAGCCAAGAGGGGGGGTACTCACCCCTCCACTTT.

The V gene is TRBV19, the J gene TRBJ2-7; 11 bases map to TRBD1. There are 13 residues in the CDR3. Germline CDR1 reads LNHDA; CDR2 reads SQIVND (reference sequence). With V trimmed by 4 bases and J by 6 bases, 2 bases remained unmatched. This CDR3 is CASSRDRGAEQYF. The CDR3, as DNA: TGTGCCAGTAGTAGGGACAGGGGGGCCGAGCAGTACTTC.

The J gene is TRBJ2-1, the V gene TRBV14, with D tentatively TRBD2 (6 bases). Germline loops: CDR1 SGHDN, CDR2 FVKESK. V lost 6 bases and J lost 10, with 13 bases in between. This CDR3 spans 12 amino acids. The CDR3 region is CASSPGGLEQFF. The CDR3 DNA follows: TGTGCCAGCAGTCCTGGAGGACTAGAGCAGTTCTTC.

The V gene is TRBV28, the J gene TRBJ2-7, with 12 bases lining up with TRBD2. The CDR3 has 15 residues. Germline V gene data show CDR1 as MDHEN and CDR2 as SYDVKM. The V gene end was trimmed by 10 bases and the J gene end by 6 bases; junction bases not matched to a gene: 13. The CDR3 region has the DNA TGTGCCACCGAGAGGACTAGCGGGAATCTAGGCGAGCAGTACTTC. It codes for CATERTSGNLGEQYF. The complete variable domain, with remaining parts taken from reference TRBV28 and TRBJ2-7, reads DVKVTQSSRYLVKRTGEKVFLECVQDMDHENMFWYRQDPGLGLRLIYFSYDVKMKEKGDIPEGYSVSREKKERFSLILESASTNQTSMYLCATERTSGNLGEQYFGPGTRLTVT.

The chain employs TRBV24-1 and TRBJ2-3; D not resolved. This CDR3 is built from 13 residues. V was shortened by 0 bases and J by 2 bases, with 2 bases between the two germline ends. Germline V CDR1 and CDR2: KGHDR, SFDVKD. The DNA of the CDR3 is TGTGCCACCAGTGATTTGTACACAGATACGCAGTATTTT. Its protein is CATSDLYTDTQYF.

The CDR3 sequence: CASSRIIISGSVTDTQYF. The CDR3, as DNA: TGTGCCAGCAGCCGTATTATCATTAGCGGGAGCGTTACAGATACGCAGTATTTT. This chain links TRBV5-4 with TRBJ2-3; 9 positions match TRBD2. The CDR3 loop spans 18 amino acids. Germline V gene sequence: CDR1 SGHNT, CDR2 YYREEE (reference sequence). After removal of 4 bases from V and 3 bases from J, the junction contained 15 bases not matched to a gene.

The V gene is TRBV5-5, the J gene TRBJ2-7; TRBD1 agrees at 9 bases. CDR1 is SGHKS, CDR2 YYEKEE, per germline (reference sequence). This CDR3 is 15 amino acids long. V shed 5 bases, J shed 5 bases, and the junction held 11 bases outside the gene matches. CDR3 region: CASRDTGTGKNEQYF. CDR3 coding DNA: TGTGCCAGCAGGGACACCGGGACAGGGAAGAACGAGCAGTACTTC.

The chain recombines TRBV2 with TRBJ2-1; tentatively, D is TRBD1 (6 bases). The CDR3 has 14 residues. Germline V lookup: CDR1 SNHLY, CDR2 FYNNEI. V was shortened by 7 bases and J by 6 bases, with 16 bases between the two germline ends. The CDR3 DNA reads as TGTGCCAGCAAAGGCATCCAGGGGTCCAATGAGCAGTTCTTC. Encoded protein: CASKGIQGSNEQFF.

This clone was detected only a few times. This chain uses TRBV10-3 with TRBJ1-2; D is unresolved. V was trimmed by 4 bases and J by 2 bases, leaving 5 bases between them. Germline CDR1 and CDR2: ENHRY and SYGVKD. The CDR3 sequence is 12 residues long. The CDR3 DNA reads as TGTGCCATCAGTGGGCCCAACTATGGCTACACCTTC. Translated, it gives CAISGPNYGYTF.

V usage is TRBV24-1 and J usage is TRBJ2-3, with a tentative D call TRBD1 (6 bases). The CDR3 is 15 residues long. Germline CDR1 reads KGHDR; CDR2 reads SFDVKD. The germline V and J ends were trimmed by 0 bases and 0 bases, with 6 bases remaining between them. CDR3 sequence reads: CATSDLTGSTDTQYF. Here the CDR3 DNA reads TGTGCCACCAGTGATTTGACAGGGAGCACAGATACGCAGTATTTT.

This clone came up a few times. The rearrangement joins TRBV5-1 to TRBJ1-4; D possibly corresponds to TRBD1 (5 bases). Trimming took off 5 bases at V and 2 bases at J, with 19 bases between the two ends. From germline, CDR1 is SGHRS and CDR2 YFSETQ. The CDR3 extends over 17 amino acids. The CDR3 here is CASRRSPGRGTNEKLFF. Here the CDR3 DNA reads TGCGCCAGCAGGAGGTCCCCAGGGCGCGGTACTAATGAAAAACTGTTTTTT.

The genes are TRBV2 and TRBJ2-5, with D possibly matching TRBD1 (6 bases). The CDR3 consists of 15 residues. With 5 bases removed from V and 3 bases from J, the gap between germline ends came to 16 bases. The germline CDR1 and CDR2 sequences are SNHLY and FYNNEI. CDR3 region: CASSIMTGAKETQYF. The CDR3 DNA is TGTGCCAGCAGTATAATGACAGGAGCAAAAGAGACCCAGTACTTC.

CDR3 protein: CASSLVPGTGELFF. CDR3 sequence (DNA): TGTGCCAGCAGTTTAGTTCCAGGCACCGGGGAGCTGTTTTTT. This rearrangement joins TRBV28 to TRBJ2-2; no definite D call. This CDR3 region has 14 residues. Trimming removed 2 bases at V and 4 bases at J, with 8 bases between. Germline-derived CDR1 and CDR2 are MDHEN and SYDVKM.

The DNA for the CDR3 is TGTGCCAGCAGCCAGCAGGACAGGGAAGAAAAACTGTTTTTT. Amino acids: CASSQQDREEKLFF. This chain uses TRBV4-2 with TRBJ1-4, with 8 positions matching TRBD1. Germline V gene data show CDR1 as LGHNA and CDR2 as YNFKEQ. The trim removed 3 bases at V and 8 bases at J, leaving 5 bases unmatched. This CDR3 has 14 amino acids.

The gene calls are TRBV5-1 and TRBJ2-1, with 13 bases fitting TRBD2. In germline, CDR1 is SGHRS, CDR2 YFSETQ. Germline trimming cut 0 bases from V and 2 bases from J; bases unmatched to any gene: 11. This CDR3 is built from 20 residues. The CDR3 bases are TGCGCCAGCAGCTTGGATTTTGTTCGGACTAGCGGGAGAACCTACAATGAGCAGTTCTTC. This codes for CASSLDFVRTSGRTYNEQFF.

This clone was observed a few times. The J gene is TRBJ2-1, the V gene TRBV19, with 9 positions matching TRBD2. Germline CDR1 reads LNHDA; CDR2 reads SQIVND (reference sequence). The ends lost 6 bases at V and 5 bases at J; junction bases unmatched: 11. This CDR3 spans 16 amino acids. CDR3: CASRSALAGINNEQFF. The CDR3 DNA reads as TGTGCCAGTAGGTCCGCCCTAGCGGGAATAAACAATGAGCAGTTCTTC.

This chain links TRBV3-1 (or the pseudogene TRBV3-2) with TRBJ2-5; 14 bases fit TRBD2. V lost 2 bases, J lost 5 bases, and 4 bases stayed unmatched. Germline CDR1 reads LGHDT; CDR2 reads YNNKEL (reference sequence). CDR3 size: 16 residues. This chain's CDR3 is CASSQMRLAGGETQYF. CDR3 DNA sequence: TGTGCCAGCAGCCAAATGCGACTAGCGGGAGGGGAGACCCAGTACTTC.

The V gene is TRBV28, the J gene TRBJ1-2; D is undetermined. The CDR3 sequence is 14 residues long. Germline assignment: CDR1 MDHEN and CDR2 SYDVKM. The V gene lost 2 bases and the J gene lost 4 bases, with 11 bases spanning the gap. CDR3 nucleotide sequence: TGTGCCAGCAGTTTAGGTATGGAGGGCTATGGCTACACCTTC. It codes for CASSLGMEGYGYTF.

The chain joins TRBV7-9 to TRBJ1-4; D perhaps matches TRBD1 (5 bases). Trimming took 2 bases from V and 8 from J, leaving 18 bases between them. From germline, CDR1 is SEHNR and CDR2 FQNEAQ (reference sequence). The CDR3 sequence is 16 residues long. Here the CDR3 DNA reads TGTGCCAGCAGCTTAATGAGAGCAGGGCCCCAGGAAAAACTGTTTTTT. This encodes CASSLMRAGPQEKLFF.

This rearrangement joins TRBV15 to TRBJ1-5, with D perhaps TRBD1 (5 bases). Trimming left V 3 bases short and J 2 bases short, with 20 bases between. This CDR3 region has 18 residues. Looked up from germline, CDR1 is LNHNV and CDR2 is YYDKDF (reference sequence). CDR3 sequence reads: CATSSGGGTSRGNQPQHF. The CDR3, as DNA: TGTGCCACCAGCAGTGGGGGAGGGACCTCTCGGGGCAATCAGCCCCAGCATTTT.

This clone came up a few times. The chain has TRBV5-1 and TRBJ2-7; 9 positions match TRBD1. The CDR3 spans 15 residues. Germline V gene sequence: CDR1 SGHRS, CDR2 YFSETQ. V shed 5 bases and J 5 bases; nucleotides not matched to a gene: 11. CDR3 bases: TGCGCCAGCAGTCATGATACAGGGGGCGTCAACGAGCAGTACTTC. This sequence encodes CASSHDTGGVNEQYF.